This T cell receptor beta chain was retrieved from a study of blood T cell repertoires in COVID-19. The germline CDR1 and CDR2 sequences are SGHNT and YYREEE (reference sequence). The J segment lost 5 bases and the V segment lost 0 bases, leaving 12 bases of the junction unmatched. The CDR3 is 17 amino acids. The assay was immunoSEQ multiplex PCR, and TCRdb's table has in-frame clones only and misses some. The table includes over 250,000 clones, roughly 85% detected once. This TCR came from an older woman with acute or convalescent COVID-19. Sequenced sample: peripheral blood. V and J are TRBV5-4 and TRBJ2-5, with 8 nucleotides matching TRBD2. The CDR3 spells CASSLGIAGIIGETQYF. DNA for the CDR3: TGTGCCAGCAGCTTGGGAATAGCGGGGATCATAGGGGAGACCCAGTACTTC.